A single sample gave rise to the 21 T cell receptor beta chains below, sequenced in a study of cytomegalovirus exposure and HLA in healthy donors (TCRdb year 2017). Libraries were constructed by the immunoSEQ multiplex PCR assay. This immuneACCESS table, as held by TCRdb, lists in-frame sequences with V and J called but not all clones. Of the missing ones, under half trace to an unresolved V gene in checked studies; the others have no known cause. The sample table holds about 56,000 clones, of which just over 90% were seen once. 0.95% to 1.3% of the sample belongs to the ten largest clones. The sample was PBMCs. Receptors were obtained from a man aged 18-30 years in good health and CMV-seronegative.

The V gene is TRBV9, the J gene TRBJ2-7; weak D call: TRBD2 (6 bases). V lost 2 bases to trimming and J lost 4 bases, with 13 bases between them. Germline loops: CDR1 SGDLS, CDR2 YYNGEE. The CDR3 is 14 amino acids. The CDR3 is CASSVASGGYEQYF. The CDR3 DNA sequence: TGTGCCAGCAGCGTGGCCAGCGGAGGGTACGAGCAGTACTTC.

This chain uses TRBV7-2 with TRBJ2-3; unclear D gene. Trimming took 4 bases from V and 0 from J, leaving 8 bases between them. This CDR3 region has 14 residues. Germline CDR1 SGHTA, CDR2 FQGNSA. The CDR3, as DNA: TGTGCCAGCAGCTCCTATACTAGCACAGATACGCAGTATTTT. Translated: CASSSYTSTDTQYF.

J is TRBJ1-1 and V is TRBV7-9; D perhaps matches TRBD1 (5 bases). This CDR3 region has 16 residues. The germline V gene encodes CDR1 SEHNR and CDR2 FQNEAQ (reference sequence). V was shortened by 6 bases and J by 4 bases, with 21 bases between the two germline ends. CDR3 sequence reads: CASRTWAGRESTEAFF. Here the CDR3 DNA reads TGTGCCAGCAGGACCTGGGCAGGGCGAGAGAGCACTGAAGCTTTCTTT.

The rearrangement links TRBV9 to TRBJ2-1; TRBD1 agrees at 8 bases. Germline V gene lookup returns CDR1 SGDLS and CDR2 YYNGEE. The CDR3 sequence is 14 residues long. V shed 3 bases, J shed 7 bases, and the junction held 6 bases outside the gene matches. For the CDR3, the DNA is TGTGCCAGCAGCGCCGGAGACAGGGGAAATGAGCAGTTCTTC. Protein: CASSAGDRGNEQFF.

The chain employs TRBV28 and TRBJ2-5; 7 bases match TRBD1. This CDR3 region has 14 residues. Germline CDR1 MDHEN, CDR2 SYDVKM. V was pared by 3 bases and J by 2 bases, with 3 bases of the junction left unmatched. As DNA, the CDR3 is TGTGCCAGCAGTTTCAGGACAGGTCAAGAGACCCAGTACTTC. Protein: CASSFRTGQETQYF.

The chain is built from TRBV7-3 and TRBJ2-7; 10 positions agree with TRBD2. Germline assignment: CDR1 SGHTA and CDR2 FQGTGA. The CDR3 is 15 amino acids. V shed 2 bases, J shed 5 bases, and the junction held 6 bases outside the gene matches. CDR3 nucleotide sequence: TGTGCCAGCAGCTTAGGGCTAGCGGGAGCCCACGAGCAGTACTTC. It is translated as CASSLGLAGAHEQYF.

The chain links TRBV7-8 to TRBJ1-2; no clear D. This CDR3 has 15 residues. Trimming left V 0 bases short and J 4 bases short, with 12 bases between. CDR1 and CDR2 (germline): SGHVS, FQNEAQ. The CDR3 coding sequence is TGTGCCAGCAGCTTAGCGCGTCCGGAGCTCTATGGCTACACCTTC. It translates to CASSLARPELYGYTF.

V gene TRBV11-2 combines with J gene TRBJ2-1; weak D call: TRBD2 (6 bases). The CDR3 has 14 amino acids. V lost 2 bases and J lost 2, with 7 bases in between. From germline, CDR1 is SGHAT and CDR2 FQNNGV. CDR3: CASSLRGTYNEQFF. In nucleotides, the CDR3 is TGTGCCAGCAGCTTACGGGGGACCTACAATGAGCAGTTCTTC.

The chain carries TRBV11-2 and TRBJ1-5; D might be TRBD1 (6 bases). This CDR3 is built from 13 residues. V lost 5 bases to trimming and J lost 6 bases, with 11 bases between them. The germline V gene encodes CDR1 SGHAT and CDR2 FQNNGV. The CDR3 coding sequence is TGTGCCAGCAGCCTAGGGGGGGGTCAGCCCCAGCATTTT. Encoded protein: CASSLGGGQPQHF.

The chain is built from TRBV5-1 and TRBJ2-1; 9 bases fit TRBD2. The V gene's germline CDR1 is SGHRS and CDR2 YFSETQ. CDR3 size: 16 residues. V was clipped by 1 base and J by 7 bases; unmatched bases: 9. The CDR3 sequence: CASSLIGRAGGNEQFF. CDR3 DNA: TGCGCCAGCAGCTTGATCGGACGAGCGGGAGGTAATGAGCAGTTCTTC.

The chain is built from TRBV28 and TRBJ2-3; maybe TRBD2 (6 bases). Germline V gives CDR1 MDHEN, CDR2 SYDVKM. This CDR3 has 14 residues. The V end lost 7 bases, the J end lost 5 bases, and 16 bases lay between the germline ends. DNA for the CDR3: TGTGCCAGCAAAGGCCCTAGCGCAGAAGATACGCAGTATTTT. This sequence encodes CASKGPSAEDTQYF.

The chain is built from TRBV6-1 and TRBJ2-1; maybe TRBD2 (6 bases). Germline assignment: CDR1 MNHNS and CDR2 SASEGT. With 8 bases removed from V and 7 bases from J, the gap between germline ends came to 15 bases. The CDR3 length is 13 residues. CDR3 sequence reads: CASPPEGWNEQFF. DNA of the CDR3: TGTGCCAGCCCACCGGAGGGGTGGAATGAGCAGTTCTTC.

This clone came up once. The chain links TRBV19 to TRBJ1-1, with 10 bases identical to TRBD1. CDR1 is LNHDA, CDR2 SQIVND, per germline (reference sequence). After removal of 5 bases from V and 0 bases from J, the junction contained 9 bases not matched to a gene. The CDR3 loop spans 17 amino acids. CDR3 amino acids: CASSPRQGARVNTEAFF. The CDR3 region has the DNA TGTGCCAGTAGTCCTAGACAGGGGGCGCGGGTGAACACTGAAGCTTTCTTT.

The chain is built from TRBV7-2 and TRBJ2-7; D is perhaps TRBD2 (6 bases). The V gene lost 4 bases and the J gene lost 2 bases, with 15 bases spanning the gap. The CDR3 has 15 residues. CDR1 SGHTA and CDR2 FQGNSA come from the germline V gene. CDR3 loop: CASSWDSGQAYEQYF. The CDR3 DNA reads as TGTGCCAGCAGCTGGGATAGCGGACAAGCCTACGAGCAGTACTTC.

V usage is TRBV6-5 and J usage is TRBJ2-7; D is possibly TRBD1 (6 bases). The CDR3 is 13 amino acids. Looked up from germline, CDR1 is MNHEY and CDR2 is SVGAGI. Trimming took 5 bases from V and 3 from J, leaving 11 bases between them. The CDR3 DNA reads as TGTGCCAGCAGTCCTCAACAGGGCTACGAGCAGTACTTC. Amino acid sequence: CASSPQQGYEQYF.

This chain uses TRBV5-1 with TRBJ2-7, with a tentative D call TRBD1 (5 bases). Trimming left V 5 bases short and J 0 bases short, with 9 bases between. Per the germline V gene, CDR1 is SGHRS and CDR2 is YFSETQ. The CDR3 is 13 amino acids. The CDR3 DNA reads TGCGCCAGCAGATTCGACAGCTCCTACGAGCAGTACTTC. As protein: CASRFDSSYEQYF.

The DNA for the CDR3 is TGTGCCAGCAGCCTCACGATTCAGGCTAGCGGGAGGACCGGGGAGCTGTTTTTT. It specifies CASSLTIQASGRTGELFF. V gene TRBV7-2 combines with J gene TRBJ2-2, with 11 bases that match TRBD2. Germline CDR1 and CDR2: SGHTA and FQGNSA. V lost 5 bases, J lost 5 bases, and 13 bases stayed unmatched. This CDR3 is built from 18 residues.

The rearrangement links TRBV29-1 to TRBJ1-2; D ambiguous. Deletions cut 7 bases from V and 7 bases from J, with 13 bases between. CDR1 is SQVTM, CDR2 ANQGSEA, per germline. There are 11 residues in the CDR3. The CDR3 region is CSAAAGGGYTF. CDR3 nucleotide sequence: TGCAGCGCTGCGGCTGGCGGTGGCTACACCTTC.

The gene calls are TRBV7-9 and TRBJ2-5, with 12 bases that match TRBD2. Germline values: CDR1 SEHNR, CDR2 FQNEAQ (reference sequence). V lost 5 bases to trimming and J lost 4 bases; unmatched junction nucleotides: 14. The CDR3 runs 18 residues. CDR3 residues: CASSPPSGRAGRRETQYF. The CDR3 DNA reads TGTGCCAGCAGCCCGCCTAGCGGGAGGGCCGGGCGACGAGAGACCCAGTACTTC.

This chain connects TRBV7-2 to TRBJ1-4; D might be TRBD1 (5 bases). The CDR3 is made up of 15 amino acids. CDR1 SGHTA and CDR2 FQGNSA come from the germline V gene. Trimming took off 5 bases at V and 8 bases at J, with 18 bases between the two ends. The CDR3 bases are TGTGCCAGCAGCCCTAGTCAAGGGGTCGGGGAAAAACTGTTTTTT. Amino acid sequence: CASSPSQGVGEKLFF.

The chain joins TRBV28 to TRBJ2-5; 8 bases align to TRBD2. V lost 5 bases and J lost 5; bases outside the gene matches: 7. Germline V lookup: CDR1 MDHEN, CDR2 SYDVKM. This CDR3 is 14 amino acids long. The CDR3 protein is CASSIFSGSETQYF. CDR3 bases: TGTGCCAGCAGTATTTTCAGCGGGAGTGAGACCCAGTACTTC.